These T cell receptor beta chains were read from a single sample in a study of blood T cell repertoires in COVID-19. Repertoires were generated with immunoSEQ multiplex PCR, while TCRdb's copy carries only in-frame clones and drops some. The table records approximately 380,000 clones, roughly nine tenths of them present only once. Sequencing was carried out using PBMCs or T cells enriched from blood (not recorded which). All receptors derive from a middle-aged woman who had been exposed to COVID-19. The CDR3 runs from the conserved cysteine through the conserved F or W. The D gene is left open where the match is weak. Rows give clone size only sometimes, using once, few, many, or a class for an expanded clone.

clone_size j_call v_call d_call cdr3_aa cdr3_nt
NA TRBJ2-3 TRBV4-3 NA CASSQPGRGLTDTQYF TGCGCCAGCAGCCAACCTGGCAGAGGCCTCACAGATACGCAGTATTTT
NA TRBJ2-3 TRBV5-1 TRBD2 CASSRGLAGGPSTDTQYF TGCGCCAGCAGCCGGGGACTAGCGGGGGGGCCTAGCACAGATACGCAGTATTTT
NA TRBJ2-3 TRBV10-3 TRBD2 CAISEQELAGGSDSTDTQYF TGTGCCATCAGCGAACAGGAACTAGCGGGAGGCTCCGATAGCACAGATACGCAGTATTTT
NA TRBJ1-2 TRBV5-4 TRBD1 CASSSQGARYGYTF TGTGCCAGCAGCTCACAGGGGGCACGTTATGGCTACACCTTC
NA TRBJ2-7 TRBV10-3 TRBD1 CAISDLGQGLGEQYF TGTGCCATCAGTGACCTGGGACAGGGTTTAGGGGAGCAGTACTTC
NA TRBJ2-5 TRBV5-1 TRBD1 CASRTADRGGQETQYF TGCGCCAGCAGGACAGCCGACAGGGGGGGACAAGAGACCCAGTACTTC
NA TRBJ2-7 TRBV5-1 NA CASRAGREIYEQYF TGCGCCAGCCGTGCGGGACGGGAAATCTACGAGCAGTACTTC
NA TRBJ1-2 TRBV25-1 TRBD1 CASSEPRTGFDGYTF TGTGCCAGCAGTGAACCCAGGACAGGGTTCGATGGCTACACCTTC
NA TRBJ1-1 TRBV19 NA CASIPGGRAEAFF TGTGCCAGTATTCCCGGGGGAAGGGCTGAAGCTTTCTTT
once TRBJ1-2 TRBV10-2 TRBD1 CASSDRTGGIINYGYTF TGCGCCAGCAGTGATAGGACAGGGGGGATAATTAACTATGGCTACACCTTC
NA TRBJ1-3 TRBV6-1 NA CASSEEPSSGNTIYF TGTGCCAGCAGTGAAGAGCCTAGCTCTGGAAACACCATATATTTT
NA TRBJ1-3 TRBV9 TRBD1 CASSVGQGASSGNTIYF TGTGCCAGCAGCGTAGGCCAGGGGGCCTCCTCTGGAAACACCATATATTTT
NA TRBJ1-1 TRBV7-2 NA CASSFPPGYTEAFF TGTGCCAGCAGCTTCCCTCCAGGTTACACTGAAGCTTTCTTT
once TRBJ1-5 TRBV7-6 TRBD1 CASSIGQGADQPQHF TGTGCCAGCAGCATCGGACAGGGGGCGGATCAGCCCCAGCATTTT
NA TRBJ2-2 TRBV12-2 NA CASRFTSLGLAGGPEEDRGELFF TGTGCAAGTCGCTTCACATCCCTCGGACTAGCGGGAGGGCCGGAGGAGGATCGCGGGGAGCTGTTTTTT
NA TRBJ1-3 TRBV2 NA CASRSNDRFSGNTIYF TGTGCCAGCAGGTCGAACGACAGGTTCTCTGGAAACACCATATATTTT
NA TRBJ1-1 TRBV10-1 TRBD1 CASTPFGTGNTEAFF TGCGCCAGCACTCCATTCGGGACAGGGAACACTGAAGCTTTCTTT
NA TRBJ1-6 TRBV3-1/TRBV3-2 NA CASSQDRGDLYNSPLHF TGTGCCAGCAGCCAAGACCGAGGTGACCTATATAATTCACCCCTCCACTTT
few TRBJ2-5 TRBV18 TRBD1 CASSATGSETQYF TGTGCCAGCTCAGCGACAGGGTCGGAGACCCAGTACTTC
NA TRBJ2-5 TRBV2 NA CASSEARGRETQYF TGTGCCAGCAGTGAAGCGCGGGGACGAGAGACCCAGTACTTC
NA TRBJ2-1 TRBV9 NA CASSVVNNEQFF TGTGCCAGCAGCGTAGTAAACAATGAGCAGTTCTTC
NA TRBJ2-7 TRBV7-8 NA CASSLVGQGGDTYEQYF TGTGCCAGCAGCTTAGTTGGGCAGGGAGGAGATACCTACGAGCAGTACTTC
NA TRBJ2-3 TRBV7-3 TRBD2 CASSLTATSGSPEDTQYF TGTGCCAGCAGCTTAACGGCCACTAGCGGGAGTCCGGAAGATACGCAGTATTTT
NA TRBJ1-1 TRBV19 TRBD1 CASSTPTGVEAFF TGTGCCAGTAGTACCCCGACAGGGGTTGAAGCTTTCTTT
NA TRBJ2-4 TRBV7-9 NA CASSPGLAKNIQYF TGTGCCAGCAGCCCGGGACTAGCCAAAAACATTCAGTACTTC
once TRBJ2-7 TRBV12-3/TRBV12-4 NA CASSRQRSEQYF TGTGCCAGCAGTCGTCAGCGTTCCGAGCAGTACTTC
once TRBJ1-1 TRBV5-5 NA CASSLTGSPISTEAFF TGTGCCAGCAGCTTGACAGGGAGTCCGATAAGCACTGAAGCTTTCTTT